These 11 T cell receptor beta chains were all obtained from the same sample, sequenced in a study of early T cells in non-severe SARS-CoV-2 infection. TCRdb itself ran the 5' RACE reads through MiXCR, one entry per CDR3 protein. This sample has 80,000 to 95,000 distinct CDR3 sequences; around a sixth occur once, and the top ten carry 5% to 5.5%. The sequences come from whole blood, collected at baseline. Receptors were obtained from an adult who was a healthcare worker with PCR-confirmed SARS-CoV-2 infection or an uninfected control (not recorded which).

The chain joins TRBV28 to TRBJ2-3, with 9 bases matching TRBD2. The V gene end was trimmed by 8 bases and the J gene end by 3 bases; junction bases not matched to a gene: 12. CDR3 length: 16 amino acids. CDR1 MDHEN and CDR2 SYDVKM come from the germline V gene. CDR3 nucleotide sequence: TGTGCCAGCGGACAATTAGCGGGAGCAGAGACAGATACGCAGTATTTT. It specifies CASGQLAGAETDTQYF. Supplemented by reference TRBV28 and TRBJ2-3, the full variable domain reads DVKVTQSSRYLVKRTGEKVFLECVQDMDHENMFWYRQDPGLGLRLIYFSYDVKMKEKGDIPEGYSVSREKKERFSLILESASTNQTSMYLCASGQLAGAETDTQYFGPGTRLTVL.

A few counts support this clonotype. This rearrangement joins TRBV24-1 to TRBJ1-2; D might be TRBD1 (5 bases). This CDR3 is 13 amino acids long. CDR1 KGHDR and CDR2 SFDVKD come from the germline V gene. V was cut by 4 bases and J by 7 bases, with 12 bases left in between. The CDR3: CATSEGTRSGYTF. The CDR3 DNA reads TGTGCCACCAGTGAGGGGACCAGGAGTGGCTACACCTTC.

The J gene is TRBJ2-1, the V gene TRBV4-2; D perhaps matches TRBD2 (6 bases). Germline V lookup: CDR1 LGHNA, CDR2 YNFKEQ. V lost 2 bases and J lost 5, with 10 bases in between. This CDR3 comprises 14 residues. CDR3 bases: TGTGCCAGCAGCCAAAGAGCGGGCGACAATGAGCAGTTCTTC. Its translation: CASSQRAGDNEQFF.

In this sample, this clonotype turned up a few times. V is TRBV2 and J is TRBJ2-3; 8 bases are shared with TRBD1. The V gene's germline CDR1 is SNHLY and CDR2 FYNNEI. Trimming at V came to 4 bases and at J to 0 bases, leaving 3 bases not matched to a gene. The CDR3 loop spans 15 amino acids. Here the CDR3 DNA reads TGTGCCAGCAGTGGGGACAGGTCTAGCACAGATACGCAGTATTTT. This gives the protein CASSGDRSSTDTQYF.

This clonotype was picked up many times. The chain joins TRBV20-1 to TRBJ2-4, with D possibly TRBD1 on 6 matching bases. The CDR3 has 14 amino acids. Germline V CDR1 and CDR2: DFQATT, SNEGSKA (reference sequence). Trimming pared 3 bases from V and 10 bases from J, leaving 19 bases between. DNA of the CDR3: TGCAGTGCTAGGGCCACGGGACACCGAAGGATTCAGTACTTC. Its translation is CSARATGHRRIQYF.

The V and J genes are TRBV14 and TRBJ2-3; D call uncertain. V lost 1 base and J 2 bases, leaving 7 bases between the germline ends. CDR1 SGHDN and CDR2 FVKESK come from the germline V gene. This CDR3 has 14 residues. This chain's CDR3 is CASSQGQVTDTQYF. As DNA, the CDR3 is TGTGCCAGCAGCCAAGGCCAGGTCACAGATACGCAGTATTTT.

V usage is TRBV7-2 and J usage is TRBJ1-1, with D possibly being TRBD1 (5 bases). V lost 5 bases to trimming and J lost 1 base, with 8 bases between them. The CDR3 spans 13 residues. Germline V lookup: CDR1 SGHTA, CDR2 FQGNSA. The CDR3 here is CASSTDRNTEAFF. CDR3 nucleotides: TGTGCCAGCAGCACCGACAGGAACACTGAAGCTTTCTTT.

This chain links TRBV4-1 with TRBJ2-7; no firm D call. In germline, CDR1 is MGHRA, CDR2 YSYEKL. The CDR3 contains 16 residues. V gave up 0 bases and J gave up 2 bases, with 14 bases separating them. The CDR3, as DNA: TGCGCCAGCAGCCAAGATGTCTTGTGGGCTGCCTACGAGCAGTACTTC. Translation gives CASSQDVLWAAYEQYF.

V usage is TRBV3-1 and J usage is TRBJ2-5; D is unresolved. The CDR3 contains 12 residues. Germline V gives CDR1 LGHDT, CDR2 YNNKEL (reference sequence). The V gene lost 3 bases and the J gene lost 2 bases, with 4 bases spanning the gap. Here the CDR3 reads CASSQRQETQYF. The CDR3 DNA is TGTGCCAGCAGCCAGCGGCAAGAGACCCAGTACTTC.

V and J are TRBV7-9 and TRBJ2-7; 9 bases fit TRBD2. This CDR3 is built from 14 residues. The V and J ends lost 1 base and 5 bases, in that order; junction bases with no gene match: 3. Germline V gene sequence: CDR1 SEHNR, CDR2 FQNEAQ (reference sequence). CDR3 in DNA: TGTGCCAGCAGCTTAGGGGTAGCGGGGGACGAGCAGTACTTC. It is translated as CASSLGVAGDEQYF. Filled out from reference TRBV7-9 and TRBJ2-7, the complete variable domain reads DTGVSQNPRHKITKRGQNVTFRCDPISEHNRLYWYRQTLGQGPEFLTYFQNEAQLEKSRLLSDRFSAERPKGSFSTLEIQRTEQGDSAMYLCASSLGVAGDEQYFGPGTRLTVT.

In its sample, this clonotype was seen a few times. This chain connects TRBV2 to TRBJ1-5, with a possible D match to TRBD1 (5 bases). The CDR3 length is 15 residues. The germline V gene encodes CDR1 SNHLY and CDR2 FYNNEI. Trimming pared 4 bases from V and 6 bases from J, leaving 16 bases between. CDR3 nucleotide sequence: TGTGCCAGCAGTGGAGGGACCGGGGCCCTTCAGCCCCAGCATTTT. This translates into CASSGGTGALQPQHF.